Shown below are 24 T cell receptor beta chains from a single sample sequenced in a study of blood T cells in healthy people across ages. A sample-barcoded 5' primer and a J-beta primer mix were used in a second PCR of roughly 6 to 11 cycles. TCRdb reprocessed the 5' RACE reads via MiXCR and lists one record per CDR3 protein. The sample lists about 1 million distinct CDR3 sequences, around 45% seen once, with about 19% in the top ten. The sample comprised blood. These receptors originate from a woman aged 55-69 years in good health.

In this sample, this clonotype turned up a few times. CDR3 in amino acids: CASSAGQGREQYF. The DNA for the CDR3 is TGTGCCAGCAGTGCGGGACAGGGACGCGAGCAGTACTTC. The chain is built from TRBV27 and TRBJ2-4; TRBD1 agrees at 9 bases. The J call may be faulty, since TRBJ2-7 better matches the DNA end. There are 13 residues in the CDR3. Germline-derived CDR1 and CDR2 are MNHEY and SMNVEV (reference sequence).

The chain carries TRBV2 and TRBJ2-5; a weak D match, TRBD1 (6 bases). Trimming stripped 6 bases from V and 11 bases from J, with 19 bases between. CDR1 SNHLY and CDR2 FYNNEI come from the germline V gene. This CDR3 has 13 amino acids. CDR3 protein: CASSTLRDTEQYF. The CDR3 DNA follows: TGTGCCAGCAGCACCCTCCGGGACACAGAGCAGTACTTC.

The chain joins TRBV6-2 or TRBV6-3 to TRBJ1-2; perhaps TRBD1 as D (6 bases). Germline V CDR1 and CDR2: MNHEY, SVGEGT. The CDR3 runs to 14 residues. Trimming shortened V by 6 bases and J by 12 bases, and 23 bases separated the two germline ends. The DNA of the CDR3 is TGTGCCAGCAGCCCCAGTGGGGCCTCGGGGGGCCACACCTTC. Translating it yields CASSPSGASGGHTF.

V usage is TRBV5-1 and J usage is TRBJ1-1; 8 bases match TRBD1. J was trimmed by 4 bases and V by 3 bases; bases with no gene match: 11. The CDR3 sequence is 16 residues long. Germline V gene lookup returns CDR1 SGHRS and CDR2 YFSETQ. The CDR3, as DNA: TGCGCCAGCAGCTCCGGCCTGCAGGGGGCTGGCACTGAAGCTTTCTTT. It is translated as CASSSGLQGAGTEAFF.

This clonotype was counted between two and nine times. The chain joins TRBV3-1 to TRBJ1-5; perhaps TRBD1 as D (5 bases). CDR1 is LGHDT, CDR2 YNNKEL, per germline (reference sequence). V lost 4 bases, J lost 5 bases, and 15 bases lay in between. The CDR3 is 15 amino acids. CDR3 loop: CASSRDSKPDQPQHF. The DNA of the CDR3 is TGTGCCAGCAGCCGGGACTCAAAACCGGATCAGCCCCAGCATTTT.

CDR3 coding DNA: TGCAGTGCCCCGGGACTAGCGGGAGGGAGCTCCTACAATGAGCAGTTCTTC. Residues: CSAPGLAGGSSYNEQFF. The genes are TRBV20-1 and TRBJ2-1, with TRBD2 matching 16 bases. Germline assignment: CDR1 DFQATT and CDR2 SNEGSKA (reference sequence). This CDR3 is 17 amino acids long. The J segment lost 0 bases and the V segment lost 6 bases, leaving 5 bases of the junction unmatched.

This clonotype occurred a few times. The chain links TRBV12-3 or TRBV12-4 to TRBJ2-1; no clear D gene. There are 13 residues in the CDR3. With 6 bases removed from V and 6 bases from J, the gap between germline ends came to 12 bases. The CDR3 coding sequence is TGTGCCAGCAGGGCACCAGTGGGCAATGAGCAGTTCTTC. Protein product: CASRAPVGNEQFF.

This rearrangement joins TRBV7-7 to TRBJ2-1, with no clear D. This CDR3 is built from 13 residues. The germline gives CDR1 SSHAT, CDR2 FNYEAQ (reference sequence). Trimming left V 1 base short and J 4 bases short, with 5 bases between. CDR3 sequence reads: CASSLDKYNEQFF. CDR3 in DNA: TGTGCCAGCAGCTTAGATAAATACAATGAGCAGTTCTTC.

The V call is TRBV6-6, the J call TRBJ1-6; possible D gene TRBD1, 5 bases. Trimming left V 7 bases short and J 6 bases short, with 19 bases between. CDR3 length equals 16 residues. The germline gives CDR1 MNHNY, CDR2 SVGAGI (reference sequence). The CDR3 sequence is CASTYGNGRVNSPLHF. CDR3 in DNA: TGTGCCAGCACCTACGGGAACGGCAGGGTTAATTCACCCCTCCACTTT.

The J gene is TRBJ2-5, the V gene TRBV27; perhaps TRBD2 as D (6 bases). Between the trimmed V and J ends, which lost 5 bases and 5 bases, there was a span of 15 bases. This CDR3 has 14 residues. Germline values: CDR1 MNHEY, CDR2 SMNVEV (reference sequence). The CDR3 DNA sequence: TGTGCCAGCAGTCCCTTCGGGGCGGGGGAGACCCAGTACTTC. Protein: CASSPFGAGETQYF.

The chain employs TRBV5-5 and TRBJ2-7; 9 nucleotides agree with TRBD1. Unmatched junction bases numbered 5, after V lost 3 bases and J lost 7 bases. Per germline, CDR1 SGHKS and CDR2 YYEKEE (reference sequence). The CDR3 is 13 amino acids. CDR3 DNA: TGTGCCAGCAGCTGGACAGGGGCAGAGGAGCAGTACTTC. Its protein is CASSWTGAEEQYF.

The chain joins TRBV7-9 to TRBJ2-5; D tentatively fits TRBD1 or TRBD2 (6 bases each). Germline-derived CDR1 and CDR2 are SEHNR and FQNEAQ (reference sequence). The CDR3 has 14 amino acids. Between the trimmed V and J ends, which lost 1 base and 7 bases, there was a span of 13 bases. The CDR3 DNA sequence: TGTGCCAGCAGCTTAGGGGACTCACAGGGGACCCAGTACTTC. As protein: CASSLGDSQGTQYF.

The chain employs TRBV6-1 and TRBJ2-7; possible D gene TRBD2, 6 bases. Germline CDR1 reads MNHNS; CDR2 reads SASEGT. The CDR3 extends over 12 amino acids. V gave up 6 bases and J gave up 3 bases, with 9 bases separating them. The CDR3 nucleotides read TGTGCCAGCAGCGGGGGACTCTACGAGCAGTACTTC. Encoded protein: CASSGGLYEQYF.

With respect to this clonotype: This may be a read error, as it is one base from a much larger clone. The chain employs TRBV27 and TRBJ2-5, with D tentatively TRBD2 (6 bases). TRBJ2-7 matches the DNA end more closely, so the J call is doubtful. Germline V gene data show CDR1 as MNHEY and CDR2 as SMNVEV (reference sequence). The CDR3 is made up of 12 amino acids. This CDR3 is CDSSFRGNEQYF. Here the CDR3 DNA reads TGTGACAGCAGTTTTCGGGGGAACGAGCAGTACTTC.

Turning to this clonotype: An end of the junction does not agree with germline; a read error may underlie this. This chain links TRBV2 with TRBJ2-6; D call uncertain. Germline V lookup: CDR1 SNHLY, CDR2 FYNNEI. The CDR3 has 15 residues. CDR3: CAGSVRPSGANVLTF. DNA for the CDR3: TGTGCCGGCAGTGTTCGGCCCTCTGGGGCCAACGTCCTGACTTTC.

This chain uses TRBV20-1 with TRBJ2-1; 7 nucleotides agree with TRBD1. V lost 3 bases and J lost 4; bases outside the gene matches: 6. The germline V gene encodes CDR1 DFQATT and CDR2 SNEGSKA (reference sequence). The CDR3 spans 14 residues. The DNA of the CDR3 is TGCAGTGCTAGGGGGCAGGGGGTGTACAATGAGCAGTTCTTC. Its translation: CSARGQGVYNEQFF.

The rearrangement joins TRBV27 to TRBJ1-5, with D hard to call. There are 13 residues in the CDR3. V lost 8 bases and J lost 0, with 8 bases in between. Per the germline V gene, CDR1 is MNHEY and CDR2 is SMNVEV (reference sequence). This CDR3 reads CASRSDSNQPQHF. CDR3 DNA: TGTGCCAGCCGATCAGATAGCAATCAGCCCCAGCATTTT.

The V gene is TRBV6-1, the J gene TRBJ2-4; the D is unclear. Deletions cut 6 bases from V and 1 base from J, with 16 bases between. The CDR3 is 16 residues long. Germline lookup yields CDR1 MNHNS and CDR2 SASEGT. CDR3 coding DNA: TGTGCCAGCAGCCTCGGGCGGTCCGTGGCCAAAAACATTCAGTACTTC. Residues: CASSLGRSVAKNIQYF.

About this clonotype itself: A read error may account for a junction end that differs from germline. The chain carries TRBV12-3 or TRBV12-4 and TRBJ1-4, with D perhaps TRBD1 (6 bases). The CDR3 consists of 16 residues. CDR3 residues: CASSLDQGIANEKLFF. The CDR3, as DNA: TGTGCCAGCAGTTTGGACCAGGGGATAGCTAATGAAAAGCTGTTTTTT.

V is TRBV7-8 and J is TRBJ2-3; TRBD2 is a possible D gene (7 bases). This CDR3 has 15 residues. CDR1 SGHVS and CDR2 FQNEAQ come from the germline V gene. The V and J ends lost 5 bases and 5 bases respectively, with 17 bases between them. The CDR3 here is CASSAKGGEEDTQYF. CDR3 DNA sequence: TGTGCCAGCAGCGCAAAGGGGGGGGAGGAAGATACGCAGTATTTT.

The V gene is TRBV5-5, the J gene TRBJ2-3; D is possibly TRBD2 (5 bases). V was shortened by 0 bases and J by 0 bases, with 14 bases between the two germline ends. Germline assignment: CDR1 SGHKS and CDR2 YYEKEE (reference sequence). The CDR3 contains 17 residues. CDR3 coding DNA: TGTGCCAGCAGCTTGGCCTCGGTCGGGGAGAGCACAGATACGCAGTATTTT. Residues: CASSLASVGESTDTQYF.

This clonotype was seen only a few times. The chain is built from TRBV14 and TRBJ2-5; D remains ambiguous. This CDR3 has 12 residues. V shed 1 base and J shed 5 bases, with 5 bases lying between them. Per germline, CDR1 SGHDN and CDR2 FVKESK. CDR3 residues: CASSQVLETQYF. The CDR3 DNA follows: TGTGCCAGCAGCCAAGTTCTGGAGACCCAGTACTTC.

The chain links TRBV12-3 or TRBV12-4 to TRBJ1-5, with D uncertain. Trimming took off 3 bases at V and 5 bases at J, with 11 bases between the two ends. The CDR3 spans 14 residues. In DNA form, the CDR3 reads TGTGCCAGCAGTTTCATCCGGGCCGATCAGCCCCAGCATTTT. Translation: CASSFIRADQPQHF.

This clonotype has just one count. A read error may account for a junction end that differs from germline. CDR3 DNA: TGTGCCAGCGGTTTAGGGACCAAAAACATTCAGTACTTC. Protein sequence: CASGLGTKNIQYF. The chain uses TRBV28 and TRBJ2-5; D uncertain. The end of the DNA is better explained by TRBJ2-4, so the J call may be wrong. The CDR3 extends over 13 amino acids. The germline V gene has CDR1 MDHEN and CDR2 SYDVKM.